This TCR beta chain was observed in a study of identical twins. General observations from the study: The abundant beta clonotypes from cord blood had fewer insertions, and memory repertoires had none of this.

From the 5' RACE reads, TCRdb called clonotypes with MiXCR, one entry per CDR3 protein. The sample records about 890,000 distinct CDR3 sequences, roughly an eighth being singletons. Regarding this clonotype: What it recognizes is unknown.

CDR3 length equals 14 residues. Germline assignment: CDR1 LGHNT and CDR2 FRNRAP. The V gene lost 2 bases and the J gene lost 5 bases, with 12 bases spanning the gap. The same sample was also used in a study of yellow fever vaccine responses in identical twins. That study reports: Vaccine T cell responses of twins reportedly seemed partly convergent and partly personalized.

What was sequenced was PBMCs. This sequence was found in a woman aged 18 to 35 in good health. The rearrangement joins TRBV12-5 to TRBJ1-2; D is unresolved. CDR3 nucleotides: TGTGCTAGTGGTTTGAGCACAGAAGGGTATGGCTACACCTTC. Protein: CASGLSTEGYGYTF. Full variable domain (outside the CDR3, taken from reference TRBV12-5 and TRBJ1-2): DARVTQTPRHKVTEMGQEVTMRCQPILGHNTVFWYRQTMMQGLELLAYFRNRAPLDDSGMPKDRFSAEMPDATLATLKIQPSEPRDSAVYFCASGLSTEGYGYTFGSGTRLTVV.